The 22 T cell receptor beta chains reported below all come from one sample, sequenced in a study of response to subunit inactivated influenza vaccine. TCRdb redid the calling of the RT-PCR reads with MiXCR, one entry per CDR3 protein. The sample includes 860,000 or so distinct CDR3 sequences, over 20% of them seen just once. The sequencing here drew on PBMCs from blood, taken roughly 5 days after vaccination. These receptor sequences come from a man aged 50-59 years who received an inactivated influenza vaccine.

The V and J genes are TRBV4-2 and TRBJ2-1; D is uncertain. The CDR3 extends over 14 amino acids. Germline CDR1 LGHNA, CDR2 YNFKEQ. The germline V and J ends were trimmed by 6 bases and 0 bases, with 9 bases remaining between them. The CDR3 loop reads CASRPLSSYNEQFF. CDR3 in DNA: TGTGCCAGCAGACCATTAAGCTCCTACAATGAGCAGTTCTTC.

This clonotype was picked up a small number of times. The V call is TRBV10-3, the J call TRBJ1-5, with TRBD1 identical over 7 bases. V lost 11 bases, J lost 4 bases, and 11 bases stayed unmatched. Germline V gives CDR1 ENHRY, CDR2 SYGVKD. This CDR3 is built from 14 residues. The CDR3 loop reads CASSLGTDNQPQHF. CDR3 in DNA: TGTGCCTCCAGTCTTGGGACAGATAATCAGCCCCAGCATTTT.

J is TRBJ2-7 and V is TRBV20-1, with D possibly matching TRBD2 (6 bases). Per germline, CDR1 DFQATT and CDR2 SNEGSKA (reference sequence). This CDR3 region has 13 residues. V lost 2 bases, J lost 1 base, and 9 bases lay in between. The CDR3 DNA is TGCAGTGCTAGACCGGGAGTATCCTACGAGCAGTACTTC. Translated: CSARPGVSYEQYF.

The chain employs TRBV5-5 and TRBJ1-1; D call uncertain. The CDR3 is 14 residues long. Germline V lookup: CDR1 SGHKS, CDR2 YYEKEE (reference sequence). The germline V and J ends were trimmed by 0 bases and 2 bases, with 8 bases remaining between them. CDR3 in DNA: TGTGCCAGCAGCTTGGCCTTTCCCAACACTGAAGCTTTCTTT. Translating it yields CASSLAFPNTEAFF.

The chain is built from TRBV20-1 and TRBJ2-3; D may be TRBD1 (5 bases). Germline CDR1 is DFQATT and CDR2 is SNEGSKA (reference sequence). V was trimmed by 3 bases and J by 6 bases, leaving 10 bases between them. This CDR3 is built from 12 residues. CDR3 coding DNA: TGCAGTGCTAGTTATGGGGCGGATACGCAGTATTTT. It yields the protein CSASYGADTQYF.

The chain recombines TRBV28 with TRBJ2-3; D gene ambiguous. CDR1 and CDR2 (germline): MDHEN, SYDVKM. The CDR3 loop spans 15 amino acids. V shed 5 bases and J shed 2 bases, with 14 bases lying between them. The CDR3 nucleotides are TGTGCCAGCAGTCCCCCCGGCGAGCTCACAGATACGCAGTATTTT. Translating gives CASSPPGELTDTQYF.

This clonotype was detected ten times or more. The gene calls are TRBV4-2 and TRBJ2-5; TRBD2 matches 7 bases. From germline, CDR1 is LGHNA and CDR2 YNFKEQ. V trimming: 5 bases; J trimming: 4 bases; junction bases outside the gene matches: 10. This CDR3 is built from 15 residues. The CDR3 nucleotides read TGTGCCAGCAGCTCGGGCGGGGAGGGGCGAGAGACCCAGTACTTC. Protein product: CASSSGGEGRETQYF.

This clonotype was recorded a few times. The V gene is TRBV20-1, the J gene TRBJ1-5; TRBD1 aligns across 10 bases. Germline V CDR1 and CDR2: DFQATT, SNEGSKA (reference sequence). The V gene end was trimmed by 5 bases and the J gene end by 3 bases; junction bases not matched to a gene: 4. This CDR3 comprises 14 residues. CDR3 coding DNA: TGCAGTGCTGGAGGGACAGGGGCCAATCAGCCCCAGCATTTT. Translation: CSAGGTGANQPQHF.

The genes are TRBV6-6 and TRBJ2-7; 8 nucleotides agree with TRBD2. Trimming took 10 bases from V and 7 from J; bases not matched to a gene: 12. The CDR3 covers 13 residues. Germline V gene lookup returns CDR1 MNHNY and CDR2 SVGAGI (reference sequence). Here the CDR3 DNA reads TGTGCCACCAAACTAGCGGATTACGGAGAGCAGTACTTC. The encoded protein is CATKLADYGEQYF.

This clonotype was observed a few times. The genes are TRBV5-1 and TRBJ2-3; D is undetermined. The CDR3 spans 14 residues. Trimming removed 0 bases at V and 1 base at J, with 6 bases between. CDR1 SGHRS and CDR2 YFSETQ come from the germline V gene. The CDR3 coding sequence is TGCGCCAGCAGCTTGGATACGCGCACAGATACGCAGTATTTT. The encoded protein is CASSLDTRTDTQYF. Together with reference TRBV5-1 and TRBJ2-3, the CDR3 gives the full variable domain: KAGVTQTPRYLIKTRGQQVTLSCSPISGHRSVSWYQQTPGQGLQFLFEYFSETQRNKGNFPGRFSGRQFSNSRSEMNVSTLELGDSALYLCASSLDTRTDTQYFGPGTRLTVL.

The genes are TRBV6-2 or TRBV6-3 and TRBJ2-2; D may be TRBD2 (5 bases). The CDR3 runs to 15 residues. Trimming removed 5 bases from V and 6 bases from J, with 16 bases in between. The germline gives CDR1 MNHEY, CDR2 SVGEGT. CDR3: CASSRPWSEAGELFF. Written as DNA, the CDR3 is TGTGCCAGCAGTCGCCCGTGGTCGGAGGCCGGGGAGCTGTTTTTT.

A few counts support this clonotype. The chain employs TRBV11-2 and TRBJ2-5; 9 bases align to TRBD2. This CDR3 has 18 amino acids. Germline CDR1 is SGHAT and CDR2 is FQNNGV. V gave up 0 bases and J gave up 0 bases; unmatched junction bases: 8. The CDR3 bases are TGTGCCAGCAGCTTAGAAGGGGGAACTAGCGGGTACCAAGAGACCCAGTACTTC. It codes for CASSLEGGTSGYQETQYF. Filled out from reference TRBV11-2 and TRBJ2-5, the complete variable domain reads EAGVAQSPRYKIIEKRQSVAFWCNPISGHATLYWYQQILGQGPKLLIQFQNNGVVDDSQLPKDRFSAERLKGVDSTLKIQPAKLEDSAVYLCASSLEGGTSGYQETQYFGPGTRLLVL.

The genes are TRBV30 and TRBJ2-1; D perhaps matches TRBD1 (5 bases). There are 11 residues in the CDR3. Germline CDR1 and CDR2: GTSNPN and SVGIG (reference sequence). V was trimmed by 3 bases and J by 13 bases, leaving 13 bases between them. The CDR3 DNA is TGTGCCTGGAGCCGCGAGAGGACACAGTTCTTC. Translating gives CAWSRERTQFF.

This clonotype was counted at least ten times. The chain employs TRBV5-1 and TRBJ2-7; 8 bases fit TRBD1. This CDR3 region has 13 residues. The germline gives CDR1 SGHRS, CDR2 YFSETQ. Trimming cost V 0 bases and J 6 bases; bases outside gene matches: 2. CDR3 residues: CASSLGQGREQYF. The CDR3, as DNA: TGCGCCAGCAGCTTGGGACAGGGGCGCGAGCAGTACTTC.

V usage is TRBV7-9 and J usage is TRBJ1-4; a possible D gene is TRBD1 (5 bases). The CDR3 covers 13 residues. Germline CDR1 and CDR2: SEHNR and FQNEAQ (reference sequence). Trimming took 3 bases from V and 7 from J, leaving 9 bases between them. The CDR3 here is CASSLVGAEKLFF. The CDR3 DNA reads TGTGCCAGCAGCTTGGTAGGGGCTGAAAAACTGTTTTTT.

This chain links TRBV20-1 with TRBJ2-4; 9 bases map to TRBD1. Germline V gene sequence: CDR1 DFQATT, CDR2 SNEGSKA (reference sequence). The CDR3 is made up of 13 amino acids. The trim removed 5 bases at V and 3 bases at J, leaving 2 bases unmatched. CDR3 region: CSAVGQGKNIQYF. The CDR3 DNA is TGCAGTGCTGTGGGACAGGGCAAAAACATTCAGTACTTC.

This clonotype was seen more than once but under ten times. This sequence joins TRBV6-1 and TRBJ2-5, with D tentatively TRBD1 (6 bases). This CDR3 comprises 13 residues. CDR1 and CDR2 (germline): MNHNS, SASEGT. V dropped 6 bases and J dropped 2 bases, with 10 bases sitting between them. CDR3 sequence (DNA): TGTGCCAGCAGCGGGACACTTCAAGAGACCCAGTACTTC. It encodes CASSGTLQETQYF.

This clonotype was recorded at least ten times. Germline and junction disagree at one end, which may indicate a read error. V gene TRBV5-1 combines with J gene TRBJ2-7; no clear D gene. Germline V lookup: CDR1 SGHRS, CDR2 YFSETQ. The CDR3 totals 13 residues. CDR3 residues: CASSLDGTYEQYF. The CDR3 DNA is TGTGCCAGCAGCTTGGACGGTACCTACGAGCAGTACTTC.

There are a few counts of this clonotype. Its ends do not fully match the called genes, so a read error is possible. The chain carries TRBV6-1 and TRBJ1-5, with D uncertain. CDR3 length: 16 residues. CDR1 and CDR2 (germline): MNHNS, SASEGT. CDR3: CASRPRPYYSYQPQHF. Here the CDR3 DNA reads TGTGCCAGCAGACCGCGACCTTATTATAGCTATCAGCCCCAGCATTTT.

The table lists this clonotype with a few counts. The chain employs TRBV20-1 and TRBJ2-5; D remains ambiguous. This CDR3 has 11 amino acids. V lost 6 bases to trimming and J lost 0 bases, with 5 bases between them. The V gene's germline CDR1 is DFQATT and CDR2 SNEGSKA (reference sequence). CDR3 sequence (DNA): TGCAGTGCCCCGTACCAAGAGACCCAGTACTTC. It encodes CSAPYQETQYF.

At least ten counts were recorded for this clonotype. The V gene is TRBV12-3 or TRBV12-4, the J gene TRBJ1-1, with no clear D. CDR3 length equals 14 residues. V lost 0 bases to trimming and J lost 0 bases, with 5 bases between them. DNA for the CDR3: TGTGCCAGCAGTTTAGCTAGTATGAACACTGAAGCTTTCTTT. Translating it yields CASSLASMNTEAFF.

The table lists this clonotype with a few counts. V gene TRBV19 combines with J gene TRBJ2-7; D is possibly TRBD1 or TRBD2 (5 bases each). CDR3 length: 14 residues. Looked up from germline, CDR1 is LNHDA and CDR2 is SQIVND (reference sequence). Trimming stripped 3 bases from V and 1 base from J, with 10 bases between. The CDR3 is CASSIPGSSYEQYF. For the CDR3, the DNA is TGTGCCAGTAGTATCCCAGGGAGTTCCTACGAGCAGTACTTC.